The T cell receptor (beta chain) under discussion was sequenced for a study of cytomegalovirus exposure and HLA in healthy donors. The PCR ran on 60 Vbeta and 13 Jbeta primers. The data were produced by immunoSEQ multiplex PCR, yet TCRdb's version contains in-frame clones alone and is incomplete. Of more than 75,000 clones detected, 85% to 90% appear once; the ten largest clones hold about 2.5%. The CDR3 runs to 16 residues. The germline V gene encodes CDR1 MNHEY and CDR2 SVGAGI. The sample taken for sequencing was PBMCs. The J gene is TRBJ2-5, the V gene TRBV6-5; 7 bases match TRBD2. The J call may be faulty, since TRBJ2-7 better matches the DNA end. The sequence was collected from a man between 18 and 29 years old in good health and CMV-seronegative. The CDR3 bases are TGTGCCAGCAGTTACTCGGCTAGCGGTGGTCGCTACGAGCAGTACTTC. This translates into CASSYSASGGRYEQYF.